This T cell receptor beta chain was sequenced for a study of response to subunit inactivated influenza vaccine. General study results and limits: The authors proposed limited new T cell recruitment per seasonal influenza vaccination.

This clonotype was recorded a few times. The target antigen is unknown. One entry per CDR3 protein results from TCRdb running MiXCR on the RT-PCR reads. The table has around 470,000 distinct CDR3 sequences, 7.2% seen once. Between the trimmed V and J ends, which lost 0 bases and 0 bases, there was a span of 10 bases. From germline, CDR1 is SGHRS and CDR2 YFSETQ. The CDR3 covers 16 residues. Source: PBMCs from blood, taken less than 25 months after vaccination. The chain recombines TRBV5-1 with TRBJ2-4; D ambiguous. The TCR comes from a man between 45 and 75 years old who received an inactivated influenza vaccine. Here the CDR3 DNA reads TGCGCCAGCAGCTTGGGGGCAGGCTCAGCCAAAAACATTCAGTACTTC. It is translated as CASSLGAGSAKNIQYF.